What follows are 23 T cell receptor beta chains derived from one specimen sequenced in a study of CD8+ T cells in alopecia areata. As for treatment: oral pan-JAK inhibitor, 5-10 mg twice daily. The authors extracted RNA and reverse transcribed it into cDNA as the sequencing template. The method was immunoSEQ multiplex PCR; TCRdb's version includes in-frame clones alone and lacks a portion of them. The table shows over 85,000 clones, with 61% occurring only once. Sample: CD8+ T cells sorted from blood, taken at week 4, from a patient treated with tofacitinib. Receptor source: a human donor with alopecia areata.

The chain uses TRBV27 and TRBJ2-7; 7 positions match TRBD1. This CDR3 contains 14 residues. Per the germline V gene, CDR1 is MNHEY and CDR2 is SMNVEV (reference sequence). With 0 bases clipped from V and 3 bases from J, the junction kept 2 bases outside the gene matches. The DNA for the CDR3 is TGTGCCAGCAGTTTATCCCCAGGGGGCTACGAGCAGTACTTC. Its protein product is CASSLSPGGYEQYF.

This clone was picked up a small number of times. The chain employs TRBV7-8 and TRBJ1-2, with D uncertain. V was clipped by 5 bases and J by 5 bases, with 9 bases between them. Per germline, CDR1 SGHVS and CDR2 FQNEAQ. CDR3 length equals 12 residues. The CDR3, as DNA: TGTGCCAGCAGCCCCCTTCAATATGGCTACACCTTC. It specifies CASSPLQYGYTF.

This clone was picked up a small number of times. The gene calls are TRBV13 and TRBJ2-3; no reliable D call. Germline V lookup: CDR1 PRHDT, CDR2 FYEKMQ (reference sequence). Between the trimmed V and J ends, which lost 3 bases and 3 bases, there was a span of 7 bases. The CDR3 loop spans 13 amino acids. The CDR3 DNA reads TGTGCCAGCAGCTTGAGGCCTACAGATACGCAGTATTTT. Its protein product is CASSLRPTDTQYF.

This chain uses TRBV27 with TRBJ2-7, with 9 bases lining up with TRBD1. Germline CDR1 and CDR2: MNHEY and SMNVEV (reference sequence). Losses at the gene ends were 4 bases for V and 3 bases for J; bases not matched to a gene: 10. CDR3 size: 16 residues. CDR3 in amino acids: CASSSLQGAEVYEQYF. The CDR3 DNA reads TGTGCCAGCAGTTCTCTACAGGGGGCGGAGGTCTACGAGCAGTACTTC.

The chain uses TRBV27 and TRBJ2-7, with 7 positions matching TRBD1. The CDR3 loop spans 14 amino acids. Germline CDR1 is MNHEY and CDR2 is SMNVEV (reference sequence). V shed 2 bases and J 1 base; nucleotides not matched to a gene: 2. In DNA, the CDR3 is TGTGCCAGCAGTTTACTGGGACAGTCCTACGAGCAGTACTTC. Translating gives CASSLLGQSYEQYF.

This clone has at least ten counts. V usage is TRBV7-9 and J usage is TRBJ2-7, with 7 bases lining up with TRBD2. After removal of 1 base from V and 2 bases from J, the junction contained 5 bases not matched to a gene. Germline-derived CDR1 and CDR2 are SEHNR and FQNEAQ (reference sequence). This CDR3 comprises 15 residues. The CDR3 sequence is CASSLGGAGAYEQYF. The DNA for the CDR3 is TGTGCCAGCAGCTTAGGCGGGGCGGGAGCCTACGAGCAGTACTTC. Supplemented by reference TRBV7-9 and TRBJ2-7, the full variable domain reads DTGVSQNPRHKITKRGQNVTFRCDPISEHNRLYWYRQTLGQGPEFLTYFQNEAQLEKSRLLSDRFSAERPKGSFSTLEIQRTEQGDSAMYLCASSLGGAGAYEQYFGPGTRLTVT.

This chain joins TRBV27 and TRBJ2-1; the D gene is possibly TRBD2 (6 bases). The ends were cut back, 5 bases at V and 5 bases at J, with 16 bases in the middle. The CDR3 is made up of 15 amino acids. Germline V CDR1 and CDR2: MNHEY, SMNVEV (reference sequence). CDR3 amino acids: CASSPFSTSNNEQFF. In DNA, the CDR3 is TGTGCCAGCAGTCCCTTTAGCACTAGCAACAATGAGCAGTTCTTC.

This clone was observed a handful of times. The V call is TRBV19, the J call TRBJ2-1; 8 bases line up with TRBD1. The V gene end was trimmed by 7 bases and the J gene end by 7 bases; junction bases not matched to a gene: 12. Germline V gene sequence: CDR1 LNHDA, CDR2 SQIVND (reference sequence). This CDR3 region has 15 residues. The CDR3 nucleotides read TGTGCCAGTATGGGCCCCAGGGGGCCGAATAATGAGCAGTTCTTC. Translated: CASMGPRGPNNEQFF.

In its sample, this clone was seen a few times. The chain has TRBV5-6 and TRBJ2-7, with a weak D call TRBD2 (5 bases). CDR3 length: 12 residues. The V gene's germline CDR1 is SGHDT and CDR2 YYEEEE. Trimming shortened V by 5 bases and J by 3 bases, and 9 bases separated the two germline ends. The CDR3 region is CASRGSLYEQYF. CDR3 nucleotides: TGTGCCAGCAGGGGGAGCCTCTACGAGCAGTACTTC. The variable domain in full, with the rest retrieved from reference TRBV5-6 and TRBJ2-7, is DAGVTQSPTHLIKTRGQQVTLRCSPKSGHDTVSWYQQALGQGPQFIFQYYEEEERQRGNFPDRFSGHQFPNYSSELNVNALLLGDSALYLCASRGSLYEQYFGPGTRLTVT.

The gene calls are TRBV21-1 and TRBJ2-5; TRBD2, the table's D call, lacks a check against the DNA. TRBV21-1 is marked as a pseudogene. The CDR3 totals 16 residues. CDR3 nucleotides: TGTGCCAGCAGCTCCCGGGAAGACCCGTACCAAGAGACCCAGTACTTC. Translated: CASSSREDPYQETQYF.

The chain couples TRBV25-1 to TRBJ2-2; a weak D match, TRBD1 (5 bases). Per germline, CDR1 MGHDK and CDR2 SYGVNS. Trimming left V 4 bases short and J 4 bases short, with 19 bases between. This CDR3 is 17 amino acids long. The DNA of the CDR3 is TGTGCCAGCAGTGGATGGACCCCAGGGCCCTCCACCGGGGAGCTGTTTTTT. Translating gives CASSGWTPGPSTGELFF.

V and J are TRBV19 and TRBJ1-5; D unclear. The germline V gene encodes CDR1 LNHDA and CDR2 SQIVND (reference sequence). The CDR3 totals 14 residues. V gave up 3 bases and J gave up 8 bases, with 14 bases separating them. CDR3 sequence reads: CASSMGDPVEPQHF. The CDR3 DNA reads as TGTGCCAGTAGTATGGGCGATCCGGTTGAGCCCCAGCATTTT. Full variable domain (outside the CDR3, taken from reference TRBV19 and TRBJ1-5): DGGITQSPKYLFRKEGQNVTLSCEQNLNHDAMYWYRQDPGQGLRLIYYSQIVNDFQKGDIAEGYSVSREKKESFPLTVTSAQKNPTAFYLCASSMGDPVEPQHFGDGTRLSIL.

This chain joins TRBV7-9 and TRBJ2-5; no definite D call. V was clipped by 1 base and J by 7 bases, with 10 bases between them. Germline V gives CDR1 SEHNR, CDR2 FQNEAQ (reference sequence). The CDR3 is 13 amino acids. The CDR3 nucleotides read TGTGCCAGCAGCTTAGATCTGGGTATGACCCAGTACTTC. It is translated as CASSLDLGMTQYF.

This sequence joins TRBV29-1 and TRBJ2-2; a weak D match, TRBD1 (5 bases). Germline-derived CDR1 and CDR2 are SQVTM and ANQGSEA. This CDR3 contains 18 residues. V was pared by 2 bases and J by 2 bases, with 21 bases between. Here the CDR3 reads CSVESALGSGFNTGELFF. DNA of the CDR3: TGCAGCGTTGAATCAGCCCTAGGGTCAGGGTTTAACACCGGGGAGCTGTTTTTT.

This sequence joins TRBV29-1 and TRBJ1-3, with 7 bases that match TRBD1. Germline V CDR1 and CDR2: SQVTM, ANQGSEA. The CDR3 contains 14 residues. V shed 3 bases and J 2 bases; nucleotides not matched to a gene: 4. This CDR3 reads CSVDTGEAGNTIYF. In DNA form, the CDR3 reads TGCAGCGTTGACACAGGGGAAGCTGGAAACACCATATATTTT.

The chain employs TRBV30 and TRBJ2-2; the match to TRBD1 covers 7 bases. Germline values: CDR1 GTSNPN, CDR2 SVGIG (reference sequence). The ends lost 8 bases at V and 0 bases at J; junction bases unmatched: 3. This CDR3 region has 13 residues. The CDR3 DNA reads as TGTGCCGGACAGGACCCGAACACCGGGGAGCTGTTTTTT. Encoded protein: CAGQDPNTGELFF.

The chain carries TRBV2 and TRBJ2-1; 8 bases agree with TRBD1. Germline V gene data show CDR1 as SNHLY and CDR2 as FYNNEI. V shed 6 bases, J shed 4 bases, and the junction held 11 bases outside the gene matches. The CDR3 spans 16 residues. CDR3 sequence (DNA): TGTGCCAGCAGCCCCGCTGGACAGGGTAGATACAATGAGCAGTTCTTC. It encodes CASSPAGQGRYNEQFF.

There are a few counts of this clone. Mismatch with germline at one junction end may stem from a read error. The chain recombines TRBV27 with TRBJ2-2; no clear D gene. The CDR3 consists of 12 residues. Germline V gene lookup returns CDR1 MNHEY and CDR2 SMNVEV (reference sequence). The CDR3, as DNA: TGTGCCACCAGTGTAAACACCGGGGAGCTGTTTTTT. This gives the protein CATSVNTGELFF.

This chain connects TRBV29-1 to TRBJ2-7; 12 bases agree with TRBD2. The CDR3 is 14 amino acids. The trim removed 6 bases at V and 2 bases at J, leaving 5 bases unmatched. The germline gives CDR1 SQVTM, CDR2 ANQGSEA. The CDR3 sequence is CSVTGLAGTYEQYF. Here the CDR3 DNA reads TGCAGCGTCACAGGACTAGCGGGGACCTACGAGCAGTACTTC.

The CDR3 loop reads CSATQDEANYGYTF. The CDR3, as DNA: TGCAGCGCCACCCAGGACGAGGCTAACTATGGCTACACCTTC. The chain carries TRBV29-1 and TRBJ1-2; no clear D. This CDR3 is built from 14 residues. V was clipped by 7 bases and J by 0 bases, with 15 bases between them. Germline values: CDR1 SQVTM, CDR2 ANQGSEA.

This clone is termed medium-sized (0.01 to 0.1%). The J gene is TRBJ2-3, the V gene TRBV4-3; 8 positions agree with TRBD1. With V trimmed by 1 base and J by 1 base, 7 bases remained unmatched. The CDR3 covers 17 residues. Germline CDR1 reads LGHNA; CDR2 reads YSLEER. The CDR3 sequence: CASSQALPGQGTDTQYF. The CDR3 DNA is TGCGCCAGCAGCCAAGCGCTCCCGGGACAGGGCACAGATACGCAGTATTTT.

Note on this clone: The junction departs from germline at one end; a sequencing error may be responsible. This chain links TRBV27 with TRBJ2-1; 10 bases fit TRBD2. The CDR3 sequence is 15 residues long. Per the germline V gene, CDR1 is MNHEY and CDR2 is SMNVEV (reference sequence). DNA for the CDR3: TGTGCCAGTAGTTTTACCCTAGCGGGAGTGCATGAGCAGTTCTTC. Protein product: CASSFTLAGVHEQFF.

This clone occurred a few times. V gene TRBV27 combines with J gene TRBJ2-5, with D possibly matching TRBD2 (5 bases). CDR1 and CDR2 (germline): MNHEY, SMNVEV (reference sequence). Trimming cost V 3 bases and J 5 bases, with 10 bases left between them. This CDR3 is built from 13 residues. CDR3 coding DNA: TGTGCCAGCAGTTTGTGGGAGCGGGAGACCCAGTACTTC. Protein product: CASSLWERETQYF.